Shown below are 30 T cell receptor beta chains from a single sample sequenced in a study of blood T cells in healthy people across ages. The authors ran a second PCR of 7 to 11 cycles using a sample-barcoded 5' primer and a J-beta primer mix. TCRdb redid the calling of the 5' RACE reads with MiXCR, one entry per CDR3 protein. The table records about 930,000 distinct CDR3 sequences, approximately 32% of them present only once. These data were also filed under a second study, of T cells of mothers and their children.

The sequencing input was blood. Receptors originate from a woman between 40 and 50 years old in good health.

The chain couples TRBV7-3 to TRBJ1-1; D gene uncertain. The length of the CDR3 is 14 residues. V dropped 3 bases and J dropped 4 bases, with 12 bases sitting between them. Germline values: CDR1 SGHTA, CDR2 FQGTGA. The CDR3 reads CASSFGGVGTEAFF. The CDR3, as DNA: TGTGCCAGCAGCTTTGGTGGGGTGGGCACTGAAGCTTTCTTT. Supplemented by reference TRBV7-3 and TRBJ1-1, the full variable domain reads GAGVSQTPSNKVTEKGKYVELRCDPISGHTALYWYRQSLGQGPEFLIYFQGTGAADDSGLPNDRFFAVRPEGSVSTLKIQRTERGDSAVYLCASSFGGVGTEAFFGQGTRLTVV.

At least ten counts were recorded for this clonotype. The chain links TRBV5-6 to TRBJ1-2; 11 nucleotides match TRBD1. With V trimmed by 5 bases and J by 7 bases, 7 bases remained unmatched. Germline lookup yields CDR1 SGHDT and CDR2 YYEEEE. This CDR3 has 14 amino acids. CDR3 bases: TGTGCCAGCAGTCGGGACAGGGGGTTATTTGGCTACACCTTC. Amino acids: CASSRDRGLFGYTF.

This chain joins TRBV30 and TRBJ2-7; D unresolved. The CDR3 runs 15 residues. V was pared by 0 bases and J by 0 bases, with 12 bases between. Germline V gene data show CDR1 as GTSNPN and CDR2 as SVGIG (reference sequence). As DNA, the CDR3 is TGTGCCTGGAGTGTACGTGTACGAACCTCCTACGAGCAGTACTTC. Its protein product is CAWSVRVRTSYEQYF. The variable domain in full, completed from reference TRBV30 and TRBJ2-7, reads SQTIHQWPATLVQPVGSPLSLECTVEGTSNPNLYWYRQAAGRGLQLLFYSVGIGQISSEVPQNLSASRPQDRQFILSSKKLLLSDSGFYLCAWSVRVRTSYEQYFGPGTRLTVT.

This clonotype was counted ten times or more. The chain links TRBV18 to TRBJ2-1, with 7 bases aligning to TRBD2. Germline CDR1 is KGHSH and CDR2 is LQKENI. Germline trimming cut 0 bases from V and 3 bases from J; bases unmatched to any gene: 5. The CDR3 is 16 residues long. The CDR3 region is CASSPPGGSSYNEQFF. CDR3 nucleotides: TGTGCCAGCTCACCACCTGGCGGGAGTAGCTACAATGAGCAGTTCTTC.

J is TRBJ2-6 and V is TRBV7-6; possibly TRBD1 for D (6 bases). Trimming removed 4 bases at V and 1 base at J, with 11 bases between. Per germline, CDR1 SGHVS and CDR2 FNYEAQ. This CDR3 comprises 16 residues. CDR3 protein: CASSWEGGSGANVLTF. In DNA form, the CDR3 reads TGTGCCAGCAGCTGGGAAGGGGGTTCTGGGGCCAACGTCCTGACTTTC.

The chain links TRBV11-2 to TRBJ2-1; 7 nucleotides align to TRBD1. The length of the CDR3 is 15 residues. With 0 bases clipped from V and 5 bases from J, the junction kept 4 bases outside the gene matches. Germline assignment: CDR1 SGHAT and CDR2 FQNNGV. The CDR3 spells CASSLERTGNNEQFF. For the CDR3, the DNA is TGTGCCAGCAGCTTAGAACGGACAGGTAACAATGAGCAGTTCTTC.

This clonotype was counted a few times. The chain recombines TRBV28 with TRBJ1-3, with 8 positions matching TRBD1. The V gene's germline CDR1 is MDHEN and CDR2 SYDVKM. CDR3 length equals 15 residues. The V segment lost 1 base and the J segment 4 bases; nucleotides outside the gene matches: 3. CDR3 sequence (DNA): TGTGCCAGCAGTTTATACGGACAGGGCGGAAACACCATATATTTT. It is translated as CASSLYGQGGNTIYF.

The genes are TRBV4-1 and TRBJ1-4, with D unresolved. The CDR3 consists of 17 residues. Germline V gene data show CDR1 as MGHRA and CDR2 as YSYEKL. The V and J ends lost 4 bases and 7 bases respectively, with 22 bases between them. The CDR3 reads CASSPRRSTRRFEKLFF. Here the CDR3 DNA reads TGCGCCAGCAGCCCTCGGCGGTCGACAAGGCGGTTTGAAAAACTGTTTTTT.

In the case of this clonotype: This may be a read error, as it is one base from a much larger clone. The chain couples TRBV20-1 to TRBJ2-7; possibly TRBD1 or TRBD2 for D (5 bases each). V was cut by 2 bases and J by 2 bases, with 25 bases left in between. The CDR3 sequence is 18 residues long. In germline, CDR1 is DFQATT, CDR2 SNEGSKA (reference sequence). The CDR3 here is CSARRPLLTEEATYEQYF. The CDR3 DNA reads TGCAGTGCTAGACGTCCCTTACTGACAGAGGAGGCAACCTACGAGCAGTACTTC.

This chain uses TRBV4-2 with TRBJ2-4, with 8 nucleotides matching TRBD2. The J call may be faulty, since TRBJ2-5 better matches the DNA end. This CDR3 spans 16 amino acids. Germline V gene data show CDR1 as LGHNA and CDR2 as YNFKEQ. In DNA, the CDR3 is TGTGCCAGCAGCCAAGTGTTGGCGGGGGGACAAGAGACCCAGTACTTC. Its protein is CASSQVLAGGQETQYF.

The sample holds a few counts of this clonotype. The rearrangement uses TRBV11-2 and TRBJ2-3; 7 bases agree with TRBD2. This CDR3 contains 13 residues. V lost 6 bases to trimming and J lost 5 bases; unmatched junction nucleotides: 5. Germline CDR1 and CDR2: SGHAT and FQNNGV. CDR3 nucleotide sequence: TGTGCCAGCAGAGCCATAGCGGGAGATACGCAGTATTTT. Encoded protein: CASRAIAGDTQYF.

This clonotype has a count of ten or more. V usage is TRBV7-2 and J usage is TRBJ2-3, with D perhaps matching TRBD2 (5 bases). Deletions cut 5 bases from V and 4 bases from J, with 19 bases between. CDR3 size: 16 residues. The germline CDR1 and CDR2 sequences are SGHTA and FQGNSA. CDR3 nucleotides: TGTGCCAGCAGCCCCCGGGGAAACAGTAGCCCAGATACGCAGTATTTT. This sequence encodes CASSPRGNSSPDTQYF. Filled out from reference TRBV7-2 and TRBJ2-3, the complete variable domain reads GAGVSQSPSNKVTEKGKDVELRCDPISGHTALYWYRQSLGQGLEFLIYFQGNSAPDKSGLPSDRFSAERTGGSVSTLTIQRTQQEDSAVYLCASSPRGNSSPDTQYFGPGTRLTVL.

As to this clonotype: One base away lies a much larger clone, so this may be a sequencing read error. The V call is TRBV10-3, the J call TRBJ1-2; perhaps TRBD1 as D (6 bases). CDR1 is ENHRY and CDR2 is SYGVKD in the germline V gene. This CDR3 is built from 17 residues. CDR3 amino acids: CAVSESLGGQPIYGYTF. CDR3 nucleotides: TGTGCCGTCAGTGAGTCCTTGGGAGGACAGCCGATCTATGGCTACACCTTC.

The gene calls are TRBV12-3 or TRBV12-4 and TRBJ1-1; 10 bases are shared with TRBD1. This CDR3 contains 14 residues. The V segment lost 7 bases and the J segment 4 bases; nucleotides outside the gene matches: 6. Written as DNA, the CDR3 is TGTGCCAGCACTCGACAGGGGGCTCTCACTGAAGCTTTCTTT. This gives the protein CASTRQGALTEAFF.

Many counts were recorded for this clonotype. The gene calls are TRBV6-5 and TRBJ2-4, with D perhaps matching TRBD1 or TRBD2 (5 bases each). Trimming removed 11 bases at V and 0 bases at J, with 17 bases between. Germline V gene lookup returns CDR1 MNHEY and CDR2 SVGAGI. The length of the CDR3 is 15 residues. The CDR3 protein is CAARPRDVAKNIQYF. CDR3 DNA sequence: TGTGCCGCCCGACCCCGGGACGTAGCCAAAAACATTCAGTACTTC.

Only one count was recorded for this clonotype. Since a much larger clone is just one base distant, this may be a read error. CDR3 amino acids: CASSQDQGYEQDF. DNA for the CDR3: TGCGCCAGCAGCCAAGATCAGGGGTACGAGCAGGACTTC. The chain has TRBV4-3 and TRBJ2-7; D may be TRBD1 (6 bases). The CDR3 loop spans 13 amino acids. Germline CDR1 and CDR2: LGHNA and YSLEER.

This clonotype was seen only a few times. The J gene is TRBJ1-2, the V gene TRBV4-3; 8 positions match TRBD1. CDR1 and CDR2 (germline): LGHNA, YSLEER. The CDR3 is 17 residues long. The V gene end was trimmed by 0 bases and the J gene end by 6 bases; junction bases not matched to a gene: 12. CDR3 DNA sequence: TGCGCCAGCAGCCAAGACGTAGCAGGGGGCGTTTACGATGGCTACACCTTC. It specifies CASSQDVAGGVYDGYTF.

This clonotype was seen repeatedly, ten times or more. The chain couples TRBV6-4 to TRBJ2-7, with 9 positions matching TRBD1. The CDR3 sequence is 14 residues long. The ends lost 3 bases at V and 0 bases at J; junction bases unmatched: 0. CDR1 MRHNA and CDR2 SNTAGT come from the germline V gene. As DNA, the CDR3 is TGTGCCAGCAGTGAGGGACAGGGCTCCTACGAGCAGTACTTC. Residues: CASSEGQGSYEQYF.

This clonotype was observed a few times. The V call is TRBV5-1, the J call TRBJ2-1; the D is unclear. CDR1 and CDR2 (germline): SGHRS, YFSETQ. The CDR3 is 14 amino acids. Trimming removed 4 bases from V and 2 bases from J, with 10 bases in between. The CDR3 loop reads CASSPDEAYNEQFF. CDR3 DNA sequence: TGCGCCAGCAGCCCCGATGAGGCCTACAATGAGCAGTTCTTC.

In regard to this clonotype: A much larger clonotype is one base distant, so this may be a read error. The chain uses TRBV28 and TRBJ2-7; D call uncertain. CDR3 size: 14 residues. V was cut by 4 bases and J by 1 base, with 11 bases left in between. Germline-derived CDR1 and CDR2 are MDHEN and SYDVKM. DNA for the CDR3: TGTGCCAGCAGTTCCCCGAGAATTTCCTACGAGCAGTACTTC. It is translated as CASSSPRISYEQYF.

This clonotype came up many times. Here the CDR3 DNA reads TGCGCCAGCAGCTTGGACGGGGCCGGGGCCTCACTCCTCGAGCAGTACTTC. Translated, it gives CASSLDGAGASLLEQYF. The chain uses TRBV5-1 and TRBJ2-7; D possibly matches TRBD1 or TRBD2 (5 bases each). The V and J ends lost 0 bases and 6 bases respectively, with 22 bases between them. The germline V gene has CDR1 SGHRS and CDR2 YFSETQ. This CDR3 is 17 amino acids long.

As concerns this clonotype: A read error may produce the germline difference seen at one junction end. The chain uses TRBV7-9 and TRBJ2-3; 10 bases agree with TRBD2. Germline CDR1 SEHNR, CDR2 FQNEAQ (reference sequence). The CDR3 is 15 residues long. CDR3 region: CSSSRGLASTDTQYF. In nucleotides, the CDR3 is TGTTCCAGCAGCCGGGGACTAGCGAGCACAGATACGCAGTATTTT. Variable domain in full (rest from reference TRBV7-9 and TRBJ2-3): DTGVSQNPRHKITKRGQNVTFRCDPISEHNRLYWYRQTLGQGPEFLTYFQNEAQLEKSRLLSDRFSAERPKGSFSTLEIQRTEQGDSAMYLCSSSRGLASTDTQYFGPGTRLTVL.

This clonotype was detected a few times. The chain joins TRBV28 to TRBJ2-7; D is possibly TRBD1 (7 bases). Trimming removed 6 bases at V and 2 bases at J, with 14 bases between. The CDR3 loop spans 14 amino acids. Looked up from germline, CDR1 is MDHEN and CDR2 is SYDVKM. The chain's CDR3 is CASRLGGGTYEQYF. The CDR3 coding sequence is TGTGCCAGCAGGTTAGGAGGGGGCACCTACGAGCAGTACTTC. The whole variable domain, filled in from reference TRBV28 and TRBJ2-7, reads DVKVTQSSRYLVKRTGEKVFLECVQDMDHENMFWYRQDPGLGLRLIYFSYDVKMKEKGDIPEGYSVSREKKERFSLILESASTNQTSMYLCASRLGGGTYEQYFGPGTRLTVT.

The chain has TRBV15 and TRBJ2-4; perhaps D is TRBD1 or TRBD2 (6 bases each). Germline values: CDR1 LNHNV, CDR2 YYDKDF (reference sequence). This CDR3 has 14 amino acids. V lost 1 base, J lost 7 bases, and 11 bases lay in between. The CDR3 DNA is TGTGCCACCAGCAGAGGGGGGGCCAGGAACATTCAGTACTTC. Residues: CATSRGGARNIQYF.

This clonotype came up many times. The chain recombines TRBV24-1 with TRBJ2-6; 7 positions match TRBD1. From germline, CDR1 is KGHDR and CDR2 SFDVKD. The ends lost 5 bases at V and 4 bases at J; junction bases unmatched: 7. This CDR3 is 16 amino acids long. The CDR3 spells CATSANTGDGANVLTF. The DNA of the CDR3 is TGTGCCACCAGTGCAAATACAGGGGACGGGGCCAACGTCCTGACTTTC.

The genes are TRBV5-6 and TRBJ2-1; D is undetermined. V was cut by 3 bases and J by 10 bases, with 8 bases left in between. The CDR3 has 11 amino acids. Germline loops: CDR1 SGHDT, CDR2 YYEEEE. This CDR3 reads CASSSLREQFF. DNA of the CDR3: TGTGCCAGCAGCTCGTTGAGGGAGCAGTTCTTC.

In its sample, this clonotype was seen a few times. The CDR3 coding sequence is TGTGCCAGCAGCCACGGACTAGCTTACGAGCAGTACTTC. Translating gives CASSHGLAYEQYF. The gene calls are TRBV7-9 and TRBJ2-7, with TRBD2 matching over 8 bases. V trimming: 5 bases; J trimming: 4 bases; junction bases outside the gene matches: 4. The germline CDR1 and CDR2 sequences are SEHNR and FQNEAQ (reference sequence). This CDR3 comprises 13 residues. Filled out from reference TRBV7-9 and TRBJ2-7, the complete variable domain reads DTGVSQNPRHKITKRGQNVTFRCDPISEHNRLYWYRQTLGQGPEFLTYFQNEAQLEKSRLLSDRFSAERPKGSFSTLEIQRTEQGDSAMYLCASSHGLAYEQYFGPGTRLTVT.

The rearrangement joins TRBV14 to TRBJ2-3; 8 bases map to TRBD1. CDR1 is SGHDN and CDR2 is FVKESK in the germline V gene. The J segment lost 4 bases and the V segment lost 4 bases, leaving 10 bases of the junction unmatched. This CDR3 contains 16 residues. The CDR3 spells CASSPSGQGGADTQYF. The CDR3 nucleotides read TGTGCCAGCAGCCCCTCTGGACAGGGAGGCGCAGATACGCAGTATTTT.

This clonotype was found a few times. The chain recombines TRBV28 with TRBJ2-1, with 8 bases identical to TRBD2. The CDR3 is made up of 14 amino acids. Trimming at V came to 6 bases and at J to 4 bases, leaving 5 bases not matched to a gene. CDR1 MDHEN and CDR2 SYDVKM come from the germline V gene. The CDR3 spells CASRALAAYNEQFF. The CDR3 DNA follows: TGTGCCAGCAGGGCACTAGCGGCGTACAATGAGCAGTTCTTC.

This clonotype was counted only a few times. J is TRBJ2-7 and V is TRBV5-1; D possibly corresponds to TRBD1 (6 bases). The germline CDR1 and CDR2 sequences are SGHRS and YFSETQ. The CDR3 covers 15 residues. Trimming stripped 0 bases from V and 1 base from J, with 11 bases between. The DNA of the CDR3 is TGCGCCAGCAGCTTGGTTGCAGGGGTATCCTACGAGCAGTACTTC. Encoded protein: CASSLVAGVSYEQYF.